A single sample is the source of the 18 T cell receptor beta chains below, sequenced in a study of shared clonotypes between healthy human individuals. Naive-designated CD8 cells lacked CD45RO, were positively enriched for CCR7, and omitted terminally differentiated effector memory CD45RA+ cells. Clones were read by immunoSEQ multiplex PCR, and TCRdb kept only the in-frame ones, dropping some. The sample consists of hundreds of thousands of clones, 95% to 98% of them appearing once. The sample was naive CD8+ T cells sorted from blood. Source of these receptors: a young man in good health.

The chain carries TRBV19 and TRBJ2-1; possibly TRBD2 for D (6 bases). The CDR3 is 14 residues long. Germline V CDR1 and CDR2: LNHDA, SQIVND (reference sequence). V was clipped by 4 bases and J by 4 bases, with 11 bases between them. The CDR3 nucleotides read TGTGCCAGTAGTAGGGTAGCGGATTACAATGAGCAGTTCTTC. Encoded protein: CASSRVADYNEQFF.

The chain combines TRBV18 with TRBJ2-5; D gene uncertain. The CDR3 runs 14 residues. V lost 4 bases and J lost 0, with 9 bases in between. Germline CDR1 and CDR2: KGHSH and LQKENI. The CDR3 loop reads CASSLKANQETQYF. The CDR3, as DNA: TGTGCCAGCTCACTTAAGGCAAACCAAGAGACCCAGTACTTC.

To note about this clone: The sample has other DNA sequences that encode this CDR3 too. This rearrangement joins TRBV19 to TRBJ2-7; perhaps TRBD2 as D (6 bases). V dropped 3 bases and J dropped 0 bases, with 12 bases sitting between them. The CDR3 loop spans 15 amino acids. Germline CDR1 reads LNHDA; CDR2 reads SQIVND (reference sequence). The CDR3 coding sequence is TGTGCCAGTAGTATTTATAGCGGCAGCTCCTACGAGCAGTACTTC. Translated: CASSIYSGSSYEQYF.

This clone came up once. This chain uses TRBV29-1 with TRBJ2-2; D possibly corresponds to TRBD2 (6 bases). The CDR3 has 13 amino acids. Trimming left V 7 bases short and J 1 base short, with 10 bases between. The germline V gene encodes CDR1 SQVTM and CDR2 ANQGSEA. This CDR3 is CSAPGLNTGELFF. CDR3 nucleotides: TGCAGCGCCCCGGGACTGAACACCGGGGAGCTGTTTTTT.

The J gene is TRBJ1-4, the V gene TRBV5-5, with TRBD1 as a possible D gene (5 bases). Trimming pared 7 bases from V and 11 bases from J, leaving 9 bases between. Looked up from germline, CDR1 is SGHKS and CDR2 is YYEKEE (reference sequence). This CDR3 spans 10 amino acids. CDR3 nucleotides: TGTGCCAGCTCCGGGGGGAAACTGTTTTTT. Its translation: CASSGGKLFF.

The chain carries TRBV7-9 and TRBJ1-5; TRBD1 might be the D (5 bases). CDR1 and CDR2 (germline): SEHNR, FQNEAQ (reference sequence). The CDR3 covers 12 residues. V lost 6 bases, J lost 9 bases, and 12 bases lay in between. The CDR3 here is CASSLEGRPQHF. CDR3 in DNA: TGTGCCAGCAGTCTCGAGGGACGGCCCCAGCATTTT. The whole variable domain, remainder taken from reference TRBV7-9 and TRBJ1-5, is DTGVSQNPRHKITKRGQNVTFRCDPISEHNRLYWYRQTLGQGPEFLTYFQNEAQLEKSRLLSDRFSAERPKGSFSTLEIQRTEQGDSAMYLCASSLEGRPQHFGDGTRLSIL.

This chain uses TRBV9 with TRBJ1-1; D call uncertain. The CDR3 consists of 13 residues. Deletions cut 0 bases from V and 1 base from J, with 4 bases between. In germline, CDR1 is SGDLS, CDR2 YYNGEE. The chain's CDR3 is CASSVGTNTEAFF. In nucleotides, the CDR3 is TGTGCCAGCAGCGTAGGGACGAACACTGAAGCTTTCTTT. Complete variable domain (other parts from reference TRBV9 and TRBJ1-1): DSGVTQTPKHLITATGQRVTLRCSPRSGDLSVYWYQQSLDQGLQFLIQYYNGEERAKGNILERFSAQQFPDLHSELNLSSLELGDSALYFCASSVGTNTEAFFGQGTRLTVV.

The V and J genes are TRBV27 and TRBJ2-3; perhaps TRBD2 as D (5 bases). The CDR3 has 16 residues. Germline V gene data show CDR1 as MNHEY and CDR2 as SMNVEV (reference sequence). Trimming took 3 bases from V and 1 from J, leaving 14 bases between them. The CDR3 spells CASSLPGPGGTDTQYF. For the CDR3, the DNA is TGTGCCAGCAGTTTGCCAGGACCCGGGGGCACAGATACGCAGTATTTT.

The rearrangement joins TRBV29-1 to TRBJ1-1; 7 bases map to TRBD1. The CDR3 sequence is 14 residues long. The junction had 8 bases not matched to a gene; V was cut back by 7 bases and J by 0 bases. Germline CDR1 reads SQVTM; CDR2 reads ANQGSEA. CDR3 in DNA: TGCAGCGCCATTATTGGGACAGTGAACACTGAAGCTTTCTTT. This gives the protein CSAIIGTVNTEAFF.

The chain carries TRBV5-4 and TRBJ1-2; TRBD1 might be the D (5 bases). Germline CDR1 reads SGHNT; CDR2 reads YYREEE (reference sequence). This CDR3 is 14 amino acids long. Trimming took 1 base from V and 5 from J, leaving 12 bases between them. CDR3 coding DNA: TGTGCCAGCAGCTTGCGACAGTCTACATATGGCTACACCTTC. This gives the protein CASSLRQSTYGYTF.

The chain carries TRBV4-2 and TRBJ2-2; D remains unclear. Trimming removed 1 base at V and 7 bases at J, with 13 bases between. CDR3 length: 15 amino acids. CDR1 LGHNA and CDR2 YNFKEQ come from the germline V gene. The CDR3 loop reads CASSQGDPLVGELFF. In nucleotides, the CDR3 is TGTGCCAGCAGCCAAGGTGACCCGTTAGTCGGGGAGCTGTTTTTT.

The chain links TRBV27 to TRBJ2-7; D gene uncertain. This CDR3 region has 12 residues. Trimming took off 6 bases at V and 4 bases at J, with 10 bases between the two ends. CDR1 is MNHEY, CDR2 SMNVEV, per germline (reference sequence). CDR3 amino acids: CASRGNEYEQYF. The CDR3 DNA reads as TGTGCCAGCAGGGGGAATGAGTACGAGCAGTACTTC.

CDR3 amino acids: CASSPWSSLGYNEQFF. As DNA, the CDR3 is TGTGCCAGCAGTCCTTGGTCTAGCTTGGGCTACAATGAGCAGTTCTTC. The V gene is TRBV7-3, the J gene TRBJ2-1; a possible D gene is TRBD2 (5 bases). This CDR3 has 16 residues. V shed 6 bases and J shed 3 bases, with 18 bases lying between them. The germline CDR1 and CDR2 sequences are SGHTA and FQGTGA.

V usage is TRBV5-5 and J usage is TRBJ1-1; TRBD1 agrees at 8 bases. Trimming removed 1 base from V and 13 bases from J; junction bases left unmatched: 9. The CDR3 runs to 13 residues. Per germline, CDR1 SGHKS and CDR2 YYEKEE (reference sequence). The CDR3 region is CASSLSPGQADFF. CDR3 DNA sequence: TGTGCCAGCAGCTTGTCGCCGGGACAGGCTGATTTCTTT.

CDR3 sequence: CASSDPSGGSPYEQYF. The CDR3 coding sequence is TGTGCCAGCAGCGATCCCTCAGGGGGTTCCCCCTACGAGCAGTACTTC. V usage is TRBV9 and J usage is TRBJ2-7; TRBD1 matches 7 bases. V trimming: 3 bases; J trimming: 2 bases; junction bases outside the gene matches: 11. This CDR3 spans 16 amino acids. CDR1 and CDR2 from the germline V gene are SGDLS and YYNGEE.

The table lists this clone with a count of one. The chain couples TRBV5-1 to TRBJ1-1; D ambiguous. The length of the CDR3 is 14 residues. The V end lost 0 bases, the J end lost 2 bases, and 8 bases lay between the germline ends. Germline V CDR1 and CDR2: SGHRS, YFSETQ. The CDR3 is CASSLGQVNTEAFF. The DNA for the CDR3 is TGCGCCAGCAGCTTGGGGCAGGTCAACACTGAAGCTTTCTTT.

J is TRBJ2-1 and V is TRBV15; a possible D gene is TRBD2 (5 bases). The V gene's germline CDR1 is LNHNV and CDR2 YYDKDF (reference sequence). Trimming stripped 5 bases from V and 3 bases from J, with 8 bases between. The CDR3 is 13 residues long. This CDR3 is CATSPSHYNEQFF. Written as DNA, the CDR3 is TGTGCCACCAGCCCTAGCCACTACAATGAGCAGTTCTTC.

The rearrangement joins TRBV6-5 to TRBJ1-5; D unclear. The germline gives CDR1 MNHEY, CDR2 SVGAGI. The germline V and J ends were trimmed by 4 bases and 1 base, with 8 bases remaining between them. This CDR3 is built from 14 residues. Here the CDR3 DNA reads TGTGCCAGCAGTTCCCCGGACAGCAATCAGCCCCAGCATTTT. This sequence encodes CASSSPDSNQPQHF.